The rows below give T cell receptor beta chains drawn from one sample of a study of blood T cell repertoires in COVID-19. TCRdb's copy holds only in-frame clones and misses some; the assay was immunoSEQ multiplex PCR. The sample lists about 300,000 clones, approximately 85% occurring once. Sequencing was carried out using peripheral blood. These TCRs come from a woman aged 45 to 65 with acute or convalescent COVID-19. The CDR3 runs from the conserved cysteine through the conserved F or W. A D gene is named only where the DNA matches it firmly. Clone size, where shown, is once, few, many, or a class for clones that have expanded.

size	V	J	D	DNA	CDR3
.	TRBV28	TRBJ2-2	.	TGTGCCAGCAGTCCTCGGGGGACAGTTAACACCGGGGAGCTGTTTTTT	CASSPRGTVNTGELFF
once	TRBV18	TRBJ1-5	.	TGTGCCAGCTCACCCGGTCGTGTGGGCAATCAGCCCCAGCATTTT	CASSPGRVGNQPQHF
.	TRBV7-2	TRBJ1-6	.	TGTGCCAGCAGTTACCTGGGTACAGAACATAATTCACCCCTCCACTTT	CASSYLGTEHNSPLHF
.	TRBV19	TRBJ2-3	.	TGTGCCAGTAGTATAAGTGACGGAGCAGATACGCAGTATTTT	CASSISDGADTQYF
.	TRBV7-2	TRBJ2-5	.	TGTGCCAGCAGCTCAGTCGCGTACTACGGAGAGACCCAGTACTTC	CASSSVAYYGETQYF
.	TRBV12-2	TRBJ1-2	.	TGTGCAAGTCGCTTAAGGAGGTTGTACAGCGACTATGGCTACACCTTC	CASRLRRLYSDYGYTF
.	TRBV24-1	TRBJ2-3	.	TGTGCCACCAGTGACGCGGGCCCCGGCACAGATACGCAGTATTTT	CATSDAGPGTDTQYF
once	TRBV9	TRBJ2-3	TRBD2	TGTGCCAGCAGCGTGCAATCCGGGACTAGCTTAAGCTCCGGACGCACAGATACGCAGTATTTT	CASSVQSGTSLSSGRTDTQYF
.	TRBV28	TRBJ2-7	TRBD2	TGTGCCAGCGCGGGAGGCTCCTACGAGCAGTACTTC	CASAGGSYEQYF
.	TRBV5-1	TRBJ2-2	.	TGCGCCAGCAGCTTGTTCGGGGGAGGTACCGGGGAGCTGTTTTTT	CASSLFGGGTGELFF
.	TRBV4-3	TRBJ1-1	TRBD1	TGCGCCAGCAGCCAGAGGACAGGGGGCGCTGACACTGAAGCTTTCTTT	CASSQRTGGADTEAFF
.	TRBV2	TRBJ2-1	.	TGTGCCGGCCGGAGCTCCTACAATGAGCAGTTCTTC	CAGRSSYNEQFF
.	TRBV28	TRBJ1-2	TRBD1	TGTGCCAGCAGTCCGGGACAGGGGGCCCGTGGCTACACCTTC	CASSPGQGARGYTF
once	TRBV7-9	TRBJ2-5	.	TGTGCCAGCAGCTCCCTGAGGGAGACCCAGTACTTC	CASSSLRETQYF
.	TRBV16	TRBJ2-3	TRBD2	TGTGCCAGCAGCCTCCCCCCACTAGCGGGAGCCATAGATACGCAGTATTTT	CASSLPPLAGAIDTQYF
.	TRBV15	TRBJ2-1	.	TGTGCCACCAGCACACAGAGGGCGAGGGGGAATGAGCAGTTCTTC	CATSTQRARGNEQFF
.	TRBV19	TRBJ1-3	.	TGTGCCTGCAGGAGGGATAGCTCTGGAAACACCATATATTTT	CACRRDSSGNTIYF
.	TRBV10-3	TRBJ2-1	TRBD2	TGTGCCATCAGTAGAGCGGGGACCGCCGCGCAGTTCTTC	CAISRAGTAAQFF
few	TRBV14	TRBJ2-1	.	TGTGCCAGCAGCCAGAGTGGGAGGCAGTTCTTC	CASSQSGRQFF
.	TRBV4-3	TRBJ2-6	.	TGCGCCAGCAGCCAAGCTAGTAACTCTGGGGCCAACGTCCTGACTTTC	CASSQASNSGANVLTF
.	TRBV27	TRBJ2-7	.	TGTGCCAGCAGTTTAACCTTTGGGAGTATCTCCTACGAGCAGTACTTC	CASSLTFGSISYEQYF
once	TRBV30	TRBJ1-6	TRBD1	TGTGCCTGGAGTTCTCCGGGACAGGGTAATTCACCCCTCCACTTT	CAWSSPGQGNSPLHF
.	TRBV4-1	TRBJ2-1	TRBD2	TGCGCCAGCAGCCAAGACATCGGCGGGGGAGGGGATGAGCAGTTCTTC	CASSQDIGGGGDEQFF
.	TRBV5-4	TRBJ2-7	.	TGTGCCAGCAGCCCTCGGGCTAGCAGCTCCTACGAGCAGTACTTC	CASSPRASSSYEQYF
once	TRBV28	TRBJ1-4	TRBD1	TGTGCCAGTGGGGACAGTAATGAAAAACTGTTTTTT	CASGDSNEKLFF